Listed here are 18 T cell receptor beta chains from one sample, sequenced in a study of blood T cell repertoires in COVID-19. Assay: immunoSEQ multiplex PCR; the TCRdb copy retains only in-frame clones and omits some. The top ten clones hold more than 6% of a sample with tens of thousands of clones, around 87% of them seen once. The material sequenced was peripheral blood. These receptors were collected from a human donor with active COVID-19. The donor label of this sample is uncertain.

Here the CDR3 DNA reads TGTGCCAGCAGCTTAGGCCGGGGGACAGCCTATGAAGCTTTCTTT. This translates into CASSLGRGTAYEAFF. The V call is TRBV7-9, the J call TRBJ1-1, with TRBD1 identical over 7 bases. Trimming removed 1 base from V and 7 bases from J; junction bases left unmatched: 9. The CDR3 has 15 residues. Germline V gene sequence: CDR1 SEHNR, CDR2 FQNEAQ (reference sequence).

This clone was detected once. CDR3 sequence reads: CASNGQSNSPLHF. In DNA form, the CDR3 reads TGTGCCAGCAATGGGCAGAGCAATTCACCCCTCCACTTT. V is TRBV27 and J is TRBJ1-6; the D is unclear. V gave up 7 bases and J gave up 7 bases, with 11 bases separating them. Germline loops: CDR1 MNHEY, CDR2 SMNVEV (reference sequence). The CDR3 totals 13 residues.

The chain joins TRBV6-2 or TRBV6-3 to TRBJ2-2, with D perhaps TRBD1 (5 bases). The CDR3 runs to 15 residues. The V end lost 5 bases, the J end lost 9 bases, and 19 bases lay between the germline ends. Germline V CDR1 and CDR2: MNHEY, SVGEGT. CDR3 amino acids: CASSKADRIFRELFF. The DNA for the CDR3 is TGTGCCAGCAGTAAGGCTGACAGAATCTTCAGGGAGCTGTTTTTT.

The chain employs TRBV5-1 and TRBJ2-5; 7 nucleotides align to TRBD1. The germline V gene has CDR1 SGHRS and CDR2 YFSETQ. The ends lost 4 bases at V and 4 bases at J; junction bases unmatched: 7. CDR3 length: 14 amino acids. This chain's CDR3 is CASSGNTGVETQYF. CDR3 DNA: TGCGCCAGCAGCGGGAATACAGGGGTAGAGACCCAGTACTTC.

The V gene is TRBV28, the J gene TRBJ1-4; 8 nucleotides match TRBD1. V dropped 5 bases and J dropped 6; count of bases not matched to a gene: 8. Germline V CDR1 and CDR2: MDHEN, SYDVKM. There are 15 residues in the CDR3. In DNA, the CDR3 is TGTGCCAGCAGTGCCTCCGGGACAGGATATGAAAAACTGTTTTTT. The encoded protein is CASSASGTGYEKLFF.

The rearrangement links TRBV5-1 to TRBJ2-1, with TRBD2 matching 10 bases. The junction had 11 bases not matched to a gene; V was cut back by 4 bases and J by 16 bases. Germline values: CDR1 SGHRS, CDR2 YFSETQ. The CDR3 length is 13 residues. CDR3 nucleotides: TGCGCCAGCAGCCCCGAACTAGCGGGGTTCGCATTCTTC. It codes for CASSPELAGFAFF. Supplemented by reference TRBV5-1 and TRBJ2-1, the full variable domain reads KAGVTQTPRYLIKTRGQQVTLSCSPISGHRSVSWYQQTPGQGLQFLFEYFSETQRNKGNFPGRFSGRQFSNSRSEMNVSTLELGDSALYLCASSPELAGFAFFGPGTRLTVL.

The chain recombines TRBV10-3 with TRBJ2-2, with 8 bases lining up with TRBD1. CDR1 ENHRY and CDR2 SYGVKD come from the germline V gene. The CDR3 has 14 residues. J gave up 3 bases and V 6 bases, and 3 bases lay outside the gene matches. CDR3 bases: TGTGCCATCAGACAGGGGGTAGACACCGGGGAGCTGTTTTTT. Translation: CAIRQGVDTGELFF.

This rearrangement joins TRBV19 to TRBJ1-2; D is ambiguous. V lost 5 bases, J lost 8 bases, and 15 bases lay in between. The CDR3 length is 13 residues. Looked up from germline, CDR1 is LNHDA and CDR2 is SQIVND (reference sequence). The CDR3 DNA reads TGTGCCAGTAGTTGGGGAGTGGGATCCGGCTACACCTTC. It translates to CASSWGVGSGYTF. The complete variable domain, with remaining parts taken from reference TRBV19 and TRBJ1-2, reads DGGITQSPKYLFRKEGQNVTLSCEQNLNHDAMYWYRQDPGQGLRLIYYSQIVNDFQKGDIAEGYSVSREKKESFPLTVTSAQKNPTAFYLCASSWGVGSGYTFGSGTRLTVV.

The DNA for the CDR3 is TGTGCCAGCAGGGTAGCGGGAGTACTGTACGAGCAGTACTTC. Translated: CASRVAGVLYEQYF. The rearrangement links TRBV5-4 to TRBJ2-7, with TRBD2 matching over 9 bases. Germline V CDR1 and CDR2: SGHNT, YYREEE (reference sequence). V lost 5 bases to trimming and J lost 4 bases; unmatched junction nucleotides: 7. The CDR3 has 14 residues.

The chain has TRBV28 and TRBJ2-3; 11 nucleotides align to TRBD2. This CDR3 region has 16 residues. CDR1 is MDHEN, CDR2 SYDVKM, per germline. J was trimmed by 6 bases and V by 6 bases; bases with no gene match: 11. CDR3 bases: TGTGCCAGCAGGGACTCTAGCGGGGGGCTGGGGGATACGCAGTATTTT. Protein sequence: CASRDSSGGLGDTQYF.

The chain combines TRBV4-1 with TRBJ1-2; D is undetermined. V was clipped by 4 bases and J by 6 bases, with 18 bases between them. In germline, CDR1 is MGHRA, CDR2 YSYEKL. The CDR3 is 15 amino acids. The CDR3 nucleotides are TGCGCCAGCAGCCCCCCCGGTGAGGGAGTGCATGGCTACACCTTC. Amino acids: CASSPPGEGVHGYTF.

The rearrangement links TRBV5-1 to TRBJ2-1, with TRBD2 identical over 7 bases. After removal of 2 bases from V and 4 bases from J, the junction contained 6 bases not matched to a gene. The CDR3 extends over 15 amino acids. Germline V gene lookup returns CDR1 SGHRS and CDR2 YFSETQ. CDR3 protein: CASSFDGGSYNEQFF. CDR3 nucleotides: TGCGCCAGCAGCTTTGACGGGGGGTCATACAATGAGCAGTTCTTC. Full variable domain (remainder filled in from reference TRBV5-1 and TRBJ2-1): KAGVTQTPRYLIKTRGQQVTLSCSPISGHRSVSWYQQTPGQGLQFLFEYFSETQRNKGNFPGRFSGRQFSNSRSEMNVSTLELGDSALYLCASSFDGGSYNEQFFGPGTRLTVL.

J is TRBJ1-1 and V is TRBV2; D ambiguous. The CDR3 extends over 15 amino acids. Trimming took 6 bases from V and 1 from J, leaving 15 bases between them. Germline V gives CDR1 SNHLY, CDR2 FYNNEI. CDR3 nucleotides: TGTGCCAGCAGAGCCCTACGGTATGGGAACACTGAAGCTTTCTTT. Amino acid sequence: CASRALRYGNTEAFF.

The chain combines TRBV5-6 with TRBJ2-1; weak D call: TRBD2 (6 bases). Trimming removed 5 bases from V and 10 bases from J, with 19 bases in between. CDR3 length: 14 amino acids. Germline V gene data show CDR1 as SGHDT and CDR2 as YYEEEE. The CDR3 reads CASSRPGTQREQFF. CDR3 in DNA: TGTGCCAGCAGTCGCCCCGGGACTCAAAGAGAGCAGTTCTTC.

The chain uses TRBV5-6 and TRBJ2-3, with 11 positions matching TRBD2. CDR1 is SGHDT and CDR2 is YYEEEE in the germline V gene. J gave up 4 bases and V 0 bases, and 7 bases lay outside the gene matches. The CDR3 spans 17 residues. The CDR3 region is CASSLGVSGRAADTQYF. DNA for the CDR3: TGTGCCAGCAGCTTGGGAGTTAGCGGGAGGGCCGCAGATACGCAGTATTTT.

This chain connects TRBV5-4 to TRBJ2-2; TRBD2 matches at 7 bases. The CDR3 runs to 14 residues. Germline CDR1 reads SGHNT; CDR2 reads YYREEE (reference sequence). The V and J ends lost 4 bases and 5 bases, in that order; junction bases with no gene match: 5. The CDR3 bases are TGTGCCAGCAGCGGCGGGGGATATACCGGGGAGCTGTTTTTT. This gives the protein CASSGGGYTGELFF.

A single count supports this clone. V is TRBV28 and J is TRBJ2-5; tentatively, D is TRBD1 (6 bases). V was trimmed by 3 bases and J by 5 bases, leaving 16 bases between them. CDR3 size: 15 residues. Germline CDR1 MDHEN, CDR2 SYDVKM. The CDR3 DNA reads as TGTGCCAGCAGTTTGCCCCAGGGGCTAAGGGAGACCCAGTACTTC. Translation gives CASSLPQGLRETQYF.

This clone occurred once. V is TRBV7-3 and J is TRBJ2-2; TRBD1 aligns across 7 bases. Germline V gives CDR1 SGHTA, CDR2 FQGTGA. With 4 bases clipped from V and 0 bases from J, the junction kept 8 bases outside the gene matches. The CDR3 runs to 17 residues. CDR3 bases: TGTGCCAGCAGCTCTATGGACAGGAGCGCGAACACCGGGGAGCTGTTTTTT. Residues: CASSSMDRSANTGELFF.